This entry features one T cell receptor beta chain sequence. As handled by the study authors: Estimation of nucleated cell counts relied on the amplification of reference gene primers. The assay was immunoSEQ multiplex PCR, and TCRdb's table has in-frame clones only and misses some. V and J calls and clone size follow that table, whereas D and trimming were derived from the DNA. The profile shows 150,000 or so clones, approximately 86% of them singletons. Germline CDR1 reads SGDLS; CDR2 reads YYNGEE. The CDR3 consists of 13 residues. Trimming stripped 0 bases from V and 4 bases from J, with 7 bases between. The data belong to a study of blood T cell repertoires in COVID-19. Study information: In each case, the material was cDNA or gDNA derived from T cells, B-cell-depleted T cells, or PBMCs.

The sequence was collected from a woman between 55 and 75 years old with acute or convalescent COVID-19. The sequenced material came from peripheral blood. This chain connects TRBV9 to TRBJ1-1, with D perhaps TRBD1 (6 bases). DNA of the CDR3: TGTGCCAGCAGCGTAGGCAGGGGCACTGAAGCTTTCTTT. Translated: CASSVGRGTEAFF.